The subject of this entry is one T cell receptor (beta chain). This CDR3 has 16 residues. V shed 5 bases and J 3 bases; nucleotides not matched to a gene: 9. CDR1 is SGHTA and CDR2 is FQGNSA in the germline V gene. The data belong to a study of beta chain features in type 1 diabetes. Investigators reverse transcribed all isolated RNA, so they sequenced expressed TCRB transcripts. Some clones are missing from TCRdb's copy, which holds only in-frame ones; the method was immunoSEQ multiplex PCR. Here the sample spans roughly 130,000 clones, around 8.7% being singletons. Sequenced material: central memory CD4+ T cells from blood. This sequence was found in a man in his late teens or twenties in good health. This chain links TRBV7-2 with TRBJ2-5, with 10 bases identical to TRBD2. The CDR3 spells CASSTYPGLAKETQYF. The DNA of the CDR3 is TGTGCCAGCAGCACCTACCCGGGACTAGCGAAAGAGACCCAGTACTTC.